The rows below give T cell receptor beta chains drawn from one sample of a study of regulatory T cells in long-lasting Graves disease. In TCRdb, the multiplex PCR reads were re-called with MiXCR into one record per CDR3 protein. The sample records 530,000 or so distinct CDR3 sequences, approximately 12% being singletons. In addition, the sample was reused for a study of T cells in Graves' hyperthyroidism and ophthalmopathy.

Sample: peripheral blood mononuclear cells (PBMCs), taken at new diagnosis, from a patient treated with antithyroid drugs. Receptor source: a man younger than 40 with Graves disease. CDR3s include the opening cysteine and the closing phenylalanine or tryptophan. Each record gives: D gene, J gene, clone size, V gene, CDR3 protein, CDR3 DNA. The D gene is left open where the match is weak. Some rows have no size entry. The others give once, few or many, or a class for an expanded clone.

d_gene: .
j_gene: TRBJ2-3
abundance: .
v_gene: TRBV7-2
CDR3aa: CASSLARGFTDTQYF
CDR3nt: TGTGCCAGCAGCCTCGCACGGGGGTTCACAGATACGCAGTATTTT

d_gene: TRBD2
j_gene: TRBJ2-7
abundance: .
v_gene: TRBV5-6
CDR3aa: CASSLEPGLAGGRQYF
CDR3nt: TGTGCCAGCAGCCTGGAGCCGGGACTAGCGGGAGGAAGGCAGTACTTC

d_gene: .
j_gene: TRBJ1-2
abundance: .
v_gene: TRBV4-1
CDR3aa: CASSQLEGGYNYGYTF
CDR3nt: TGCGCCAGCAGCCAACTCGAGGGGGGATATAACTATGGCTACACCTTC

d_gene: TRBD1
j_gene: TRBJ2-2
abundance: .
v_gene: TRBV29-1
CDR3aa: CSVDRGGTGELFF
CDR3nt: TGCAGCGTGGACAGGGGAGGCACCGGGGAGCTGTTTTTT

d_gene: TRBD1
j_gene: TRBJ2-7
abundance: many
v_gene: TRBV2
CDR3aa: CRGLQTSYEQYF
CDR3nt: TGCAGGGGGTTGCAGACCTCCTACGAGCAGTACTTC

d_gene: .
j_gene: TRBJ1-1
abundance: .
v_gene: TRBV20-1
CDR3aa: CSAILRAGEAFF
CDR3nt: TGCAGTGCCATACTGAGGGCAGGTGAAGCTTTCTTT

d_gene: .
j_gene: TRBJ2-2
abundance: few
v_gene: TRBV6-1
CDR3aa: CASRGGQVNTGELFF
CDR3nt: TGTGCCAGCAGAGGGGGGCAGGTAAACACCGGGGAGCTGTTTTTT

d_gene: TRBD1
j_gene: TRBJ2-1
abundance: many
v_gene: TRBV2
CDR3aa: CASRTGGNEQFF
CDR3nt: TGTGCCAGCAGGACAGGGGGCAATGAGCAGTTCTTC

d_gene: .
j_gene: TRBJ2-1
abundance: many
v_gene: TRBV7-9
CDR3aa: CASSFTGGGNEQFF
CDR3nt: TGTGCCAGCAGTTTCACAGGGGGAGGGAATGAGCAGTTCTTC

d_gene: .
j_gene: TRBJ1-2
abundance: many
v_gene: TRBV2
CDR3aa: CATPSSTLGNYGYTF
CDR3nt: TGTGCCACTCCCTCATCGACACTCGGCAACTATGGCTACACCTTC

d_gene: TRBD1
j_gene: TRBJ2-1
abundance: few
v_gene: TRBV19
CDR3aa: CASSIPGDRNNEQFF
CDR3nt: TGTGCCAGTAGTATCCCGGGGGACAGGAACAATGAGCAGTTCTTC

d_gene: TRBD1
j_gene: TRBJ2-7
abundance: many
v_gene: TRBV5-1
CDR3aa: CASSLGGQSYEQYF
CDR3nt: TGCGCCAGCAGCTTAGGGGGACAGTCCTACGAGCAGTACTTC

d_gene: .
j_gene: TRBJ1-1
abundance: .
v_gene: TRBV29-1
CDR3aa: CSGTETNTEALF
CDR3nt: TGCAGCGGTACAGAGACGAACACTGAAGCTCTCTTT

d_gene: TRBD1
j_gene: TRBJ2-2
abundance: many
v_gene: TRBV12-3/TRBV12-4
CDR3aa: CASSYRTGVGTGELFF
CDR3nt: TGTGCCAGCAGTTACCGGACAGGGGTAGGCACCGGGGAGCTGTTTTTT

d_gene: .
j_gene: TRBJ2-5
abundance: few
v_gene: TRBV5-4
CDR3aa: CASSVSRGQETQYF
CDR3nt: TGTGCCAGCAGCGTGAGCCGGGGTCAAGAGACCCAGTACTTC

d_gene: .
j_gene: TRBJ2-7
abundance: many
v_gene: TRBV29-1
CDR3aa: CSVPGQATTLAGTYEQYF
CDR3nt: TGCAGCGTTCCGGGACAGGCGACAACCCTAGCGGGGACCTACGAGCAGTACTTC

d_gene: .
j_gene: TRBJ2-1
abundance: many
v_gene: TRBV2
CDR3aa: CASRRAEQFF
CDR3nt: TGTGCCAGCAGGAGGGCTGAGCAGTTCTTC

d_gene: .
j_gene: TRBJ2-1
abundance: .
v_gene: TRBV7-9
CDR3aa: CASSPRERYNEQFF
CDR3nt: TGTGCCAGCAGCCCCCGGGAGCGTTACAATGAGCAGTTCTTC

d_gene: .
j_gene: TRBJ2-7
abundance: few
v_gene: TRBV10-3
CDR3aa: CAISLGGGPSSYEQYF
CDR3nt: TGTGCCATCAGTCTGGGAGGGGGCCCTAGTTCCTACGAGCAGTACTTC

d_gene: TRBD2
j_gene: TRBJ2-7
abundance: many
v_gene: TRBV7-7
CDR3aa: CASSLRSSGPYEQYF
CDR3nt: TGTGCTAGCAGCTTAAGGTCTAGCGGTCCCTACGAGCAGTACTTC

d_gene: .
j_gene: TRBJ1-1
abundance: many
v_gene: TRBV6-1
CDR3aa: CASRDRSNTEAFF
CDR3nt: TGTGCCAGCAGAGACAGAAGCAACACTGAAGCTTTCTTT

d_gene: .
j_gene: TRBJ2-7
abundance: many
v_gene: TRBV20-1
CDR3aa: CSARDNEGTSEQYF
CDR3nt: TGCAGTGCTAGAGATAATGAAGGCACGAGTGAGCAGTACTTC

d_gene: TRBD1
j_gene: TRBJ2-5
abundance: .
v_gene: TRBV6-4
CDR3aa: CASSSQGQGTEAQYF
CDR3nt: TGTGCCAGCAGTTCCCAGGGACAGGGGACGGAGGCCCAGTACTTC

d_gene: TRBD2
j_gene: TRBJ2-3
abundance: .
v_gene: TRBV9
CDR3aa: CARGSGMMTSTDTQYF
CDR3nt: TGTGCCAGGGGTAGCGGGATGATGACTAGCACAGATACGCAGTATTTT

d_gene: TRBD1
j_gene: TRBJ2-2
abundance: few
v_gene: TRBV2
CDR3aa: CASSEARGRTGELFF
CDR3nt: TGTGCCAGCAGTGAAGCGAGGGGGCGCACCGGGGAGCTGTTTTTT

d_gene: .
j_gene: TRBJ2-7
abundance: .
v_gene: TRBV29-1
CDR3aa: CSVEGESGYEQYF
CDR3nt: TGCAGCGTTGAGGGGGAGTCGGGATACGAGCAGTACTTC

d_gene: TRBD1
j_gene: TRBJ1-1
abundance: .
v_gene: TRBV10-3
CDR3aa: CAISLATGGIAFF
CDR3nt: TGTGCCATCAGCCTCGCAACAGGGGGGATTGCTTTCTTT

d_gene: .
j_gene: TRBJ2-1
abundance: .
v_gene: TRBV13
CDR3aa: CASSLGARVLF
CDR3nt: TGTGCCAGCAGCTTAGGTGCTAGGGTCCTCTTC

d_gene: .
j_gene: TRBJ1-2
abundance: few
v_gene: TRBV7-9
CDR3aa: CASSLRGGYNYGYTF
CDR3nt: TGTGCCAGCAGCTTACGAGGGGGGTATAACTATGGCTACACCTTC

d_gene: TRBD1
j_gene: TRBJ2-7
abundance: few
v_gene: TRBV27
CDR3aa: CASRRQGAESEQYF
CDR3nt: TGTGCCAGCAGGAGACAGGGGGCAGAGTCCGAGCAGTACTTC

d_gene: TRBD1
j_gene: TRBJ1-1
abundance: few
v_gene: TRBV9
CDR3aa: CASSVGETGVGNTEAFF
CDR3nt: TGTGCCAGCAGCGTAGGAGAGACAGGGGTCGGGAACACTGAAGCTTTCTTT

d_gene: .
j_gene: TRBJ2-3
abundance: few
v_gene: TRBV19
CDR3aa: CASRGGGPMRDTQYF
CDR3nt: TGTGCCAGTAGGGGAGGGGGTCCGATGAGAGATACGCAGTATTTT

d_gene: TRBD2
j_gene: TRBJ2-7
abundance: .
v_gene: TRBV3-1
CDR3aa: CASSPLSGASYEQYF
CDR3nt: TGTGCCAGCAGCCCCCTTAGCGGGGCCTCCTACGAGCAGTACTTC

d_gene: TRBD2
j_gene: TRBJ2-2
abundance: few
v_gene: TRBV18
CDR3aa: CASSPLAGGYTGELFF
CDR3nt: TGTGCCAGCTCACCCCTAGCGGGAGGATACACCGGGGAGCTGTTTTTT

d_gene: .
j_gene: TRBJ2-2
abundance: many
v_gene: TRBV11-2
CDR3aa: CASSPSGLLGRGESATGELFF
CDR3nt: TGTGCCAGCAGCCCCTCGGGCCTCCTTGGGAGAGGGGAGAGCGCCACCGGGGAGCTGTTTTTT

d_gene: TRBD1
j_gene: TRBJ2-7
abundance: .
v_gene: TRBV20-1
CDR3aa: CSVRGQGIGYEQYF
CDR3nt: TGCAGTGTTAGGGGACAGGGCATAGGCTACGAGCAGTACTTC

d_gene: TRBD1
j_gene: TRBJ1-2
abundance: many
v_gene: TRBV27
CDR3aa: CASTPRDRGVYGYTF
CDR3nt: TGTGCCAGCACCCCAAGGGACAGGGGCGTCTATGGCTACACCTTC

d_gene: .
j_gene: TRBJ1-4
abundance: many
v_gene: TRBV5-6
CDR3aa: CASSLAKGYVDEKLFF
CDR3nt: TGTGCCAGCAGCTTGGCTAAGGGATACGTGGATGAAAAACTGTTTTTT

d_gene: TRBD2
j_gene: TRBJ2-2
abundance: .
v_gene: TRBV20-1
CDR3aa: CSARGSGRFTGELFF
CDR3nt: TGCAGTGCTAGGGGTAGCGGGAGATTCACCGGGGAGCTGTTTTTT

d_gene: .
j_gene: TRBJ2-7
abundance: many
v_gene: TRBV11-2
CDR3aa: CASSLGPSSYEQYF
CDR3nt: TGTGCCAGCAGCTTGGGACCTAGCTCCTACGAGCAGTACTTC

d_gene: .
j_gene: TRBJ2-1
abundance: few
v_gene: TRBV19
CDR3aa: CASSIGINNEQFF
CDR3nt: TGTGCCAGTAGTATCGGGATCAACAATGAGCAGTTCTTC

d_gene: .
j_gene: TRBJ1-1
abundance: many
v_gene: TRBV5-1
CDR3aa: CASSLSTALNTEAFF
CDR3nt: TGCGCCAGCAGCTTATCGACCGCCTTGAACACTGAAGCTTTCTTT

d_gene: TRBD1
j_gene: TRBJ1-2
abundance: .
v_gene: TRBV15
CDR3aa: CATSRSRDRSNYGYTF
CDR3nt: TGTGCCACCAGCAGATCCCGGGACAGGAGTAACTATGGCTACACCTTC

d_gene: .
j_gene: TRBJ2-3
abundance: many
v_gene: TRBV20-1
CDR3aa: CSARDLRDLTDTQYF
CDR3nt: TGCAGTGCTAGAGATTTGAGGGACCTCACAGATACGCAGTATTTT

d_gene: .
j_gene: TRBJ2-3
abundance: many
v_gene: TRBV6-1
CDR3aa: CASSEAGSTDTQYF
CDR3nt: TGTGCCAGCAGTGAGGCGGGAAGCACAGATACGCAGTATTTT

d_gene: .
j_gene: TRBJ2-3
abundance: many
v_gene: TRBV6-2/TRBV6-3
CDR3aa: CASSYFTDTQYF
CDR3nt: TGTGCCAGCAGTTACTTTACCGATACGCAGTATTTT

d_gene: TRBD2
j_gene: TRBJ2-1
abundance: .
v_gene: TRBV24-1
CDR3aa: CATSDSWLAGNNEQFF
CDR3nt: TGTGCCACCAGTGATTCGTGGCTAGCGGGAAACAATGAGCAGTTCTTC

d_gene: .
j_gene: TRBJ1-2
abundance: many
v_gene: TRBV14
CDR3aa: CASSQLQGNYGYTF
CDR3nt: TGTGCCAGCAGCCAACTCCAGGGGAACTATGGCTACACCTTC

d_gene: TRBD2
j_gene: TRBJ2-7
abundance: .
v_gene: TRBV6-1
CDR3aa: CATIGSGSRVYEQYF
CDR3nt: TGTGCCACTATCGGGAGCGGGAGTCGGGTATACGAGCAGTACTTC